This TCR beta chain emerged from a study of OX40 agonist ivuxolimab in advanced cancers. A note on the overall study: Ivuxolimab was a fully human IgG2 agonistic monoclonal antibody targeting the costimulatory receptor OX40 (CD134). Intravenous ivuxolimab was administered to patients every 2 weeks at six dose levels: 0.01, 0.1, 0.3, 1.5, 3 and 10 mg/kg. Of the 52 patients in dose escalation, about 20 had hepatocellular carcinoma, some 15 had melanoma, 9 had renal cell carcinoma and 9 had head and neck cancer. The dose-escalation cohort was about 83% male with a mean age of around 64 years, ranging from roughly 23 to 90. Patients were allowed to have had prior anti-PD-1, anti-PD-L1 or anti-CTLA-4 therapy, and 40% of the dose-escalation patients had been treated with checkpoint inhibitors. Partial responses were achieved by three dose-escalation patients, of whom one had hepatocellular carcinoma and two had cutaneous melanoma. Peripheral TCRbeta sequencing was intended to test whether TCR sequence diversity was altered and clonal T-cell expansion was caused by ivuxolimab. The monotherapy dose-escalation portion (N of about 47 patients) of the phase I ivuxolimab trial is reported in the paper.

The trial excluded patients who had a history of autoimmune disease or who were on systemic immunosuppression. In every dose cohort, peripheral blood was drawn for TCR sequencing at baseline, cycle 4 day 1, and cycle 7 day 1. Samples came from an open-label, multicenter, first-in-human phase I dose-escalation trial of ivuxolimab. The trial enrolled adults with locally advanced or metastatic head and neck squamous cell, hepatocellular, melanoma or renal cell carcinoma. Before TCR sequencing, CD4+ T cells and CD8+ T cells from peripheral blood were sorted into separate populations. This clone was seen a few times. The antigen it recognizes is unknown. One base away there is no much larger clone; base qualities are not given. Here V drops 3 bases and J drops 0 bases, and the junction holds 2 bases not matched to any gene. Spanning cysteine to phenylalanine, the CDR3 consists of 15 amino acids. Of the read, only the CDR3 DNA is kept; its 45 bases are in frame from base 1. The germline V gene provides CDR1 SGHAT and CDR2 FQNNGV.

Overall study results and their limits: On average, CD8+ T cells showed more expanded clones than CD4+ T cells after ivuxolimab. The antigen specificity of the peripheral T cells that underwent clonal expansion was not determined. At doses of 0.1 to 3.0 mg/kg, clonal expansion of both CD4+ and CD8+ T cells in blood was seen between baseline and week 6. In the 0.1-3.0 mg/kg groups, partial responders had among the lowest normalized peripheral clonal expansion, particularly in CD8+ T cells. Low levels of normalized T-cell clonal expansion were also seen in some nonresponding patients.

Genomic DNA was isolated from the sorted cells so that the TCRbeta CDR3 region could be sequenced. The immunoSEQ Assay was used for sequencing of TCRbeta CDR3 regions. TCRdb limited this immuneACCESS table to in-frame rearrangements with V and J called. A share of clones is missing; checked studies link under half to unresolved V genes, and the rest is unexplained. The table for this sample lists about 35,000 clones; around three quarters of them were counted only once. Clones ranked in the top ten supply over 20% of the sample. This receptor was obtained from an adult with an advanced solid tumor such as melanoma, head and neck, liver or kidney cancer. In this chain, TRBV11-2 is recombined with TRBJ1-5; 7 bases in between match TRBD1. The sample in question was CD4+ or CD8+ T cells sorted from blood, obtained in a trial of the OX40 agonist ivuxolimab. The sequenced DNA: TGTGCCAGCAGCTTCGGACAGGATAGCAATCAGCCCCAGCATTTT. Its protein is CASSFGQDSNQPQHF.